These T cell receptor beta chains were read from a single sample in a study of cytomegalovirus exposure and HLA in healthy donors. Clones were read by immunoSEQ multiplex PCR, and TCRdb kept only the in-frame ones, dropping some. The sample includes 150,000 to 200,000 clones, 9.5% to 15% seen only once; the top ten take more than 7%. Sequences were obtained from PBMCs. Source of these receptors: a man over 45 in good health and CMV-seropositive. Both conserved end residues are part of each CDR3. A D gene is named only where the DNA matches it firmly. Not every row has a clone size; where given, it reads once, few, many or a size class.

v_call	d_call	clone_size	j_call	cdr3_length	cdr3_nt	cdr3_aa
TRBV29-1	.	few	TRBJ1-1	14	TGCAGCGTGGCAGATTCTACAGCCAACACTGAAGCTTTCTTT	CSVADSTANTEAFF
TRBV9	.	.	TRBJ2-1	14	TGTGCCAGCAGCGGGAGAGGACTGTACAATGAGCAGTTCTTC	CASSGRGLYNEQFF
TRBV28	.	few	TRBJ1-3	14	TGTGCCAGCAGCTCCGAAGGGGTCGGAAACACCATATATTTT	CASSSEGVGNTIYF
TRBV11-3	.	few	TRBJ2-3	13	TGTGCCAGCAGCCCCCCGGGCACAGATACGCAGTATTTT	CASSPPGTDTQYF
TRBV28	TRBD1	few	TRBJ1-2	15	TGTGCCAGCAGTTTGGCAGGGGGGACTCTCTATGGCTACACCTTC	CASSLAGGTLYGYTF
TRBV19	.	.	TRBJ2-2	15	TGTGCCAGTAGTATGTTCGAGGGGGTAGGTGGGGAGCTGTTTTTT	CASSMFEGVGGELFF
TRBV5-1	TRBD1	few	TRBJ1-6	13	TGCGCCAGCAGCCTGGGACAGCCCTCACCCCTCCACTTT	CASSLGQPSPLHF
TRBV29-1	TRBD2	few	TRBJ2-2	14	TGCAGCGTTGGGGACGGGGGGGCCACCGGGGAGCTGTTTTTT	CSVGDGGATGELFF
TRBV11-3	.	few	TRBJ1-2	13	TGTGCCAGCAGCTTAAAACAGGGTTATGGCTACACCTTC	CASSLKQGYGYTF
TRBV6-1	TRBD2	.	TRBJ2-2	15	TGTGCCAGCAGTACCGGGACTAGCGGGCCCGGGGAGCTGTTTTTT	CASSTGTSGPGELFF
TRBV5-4	TRBD1	few	TRBJ2-7	16	TGTGCCAGCAGCCCCCGGGGAAGGGGACAGTTCTACGAGCAGTACTTC	CASSPRGRGQFYEQYF
TRBV7-9	.	.	TRBJ1-1	16	TGTGCCAGCAGCCACCCACAGGGTTCGGGGAACACTGAAGCTTTCTTT	CASSHPQGSGNTEAFF
TRBV6-6	TRBD1	few	TRBJ1-4	15	TGTGCCAGCAGTTACTCCACAGGGGTAGAAGAAAAACTGTTTTTT	CASSYSTGVEEKLFF
TRBV2	TRBD1	few	TRBJ2-7	14	TGTGCCAGCAGTGTACAGGGGGGCTCCTACGAGCAGTACTTC	CASSVQGGSYEQYF
TRBV5-6	.	.	TRBJ1-4	15	TGTGCCAGCAGCTTGGGGCCAGGGATTAATGAAAAACTGTTTTTT	CASSLGPGINEKLFF
TRBV29-1	.	.	TRBJ2-4	16	TGCAGCGTTGCATTTCGGCAGGGGGGAGCCAAAAACATTCAGTACTTC	CSVAFRQGGAKNIQYF
TRBV2	.	.	TRBJ1-4	14	TGTGCCAGCAGTGAGGATAGGGGTAATGAAAAACTGTTTTTT	CASSEDRGNEKLFF
TRBV6-6	.	few	TRBJ1-6	15	.	CATSGREGSNSPLHF
TRBV27	.	few	TRBJ2-3	14	TGTGCCAGCACCTCACTAGGGAGCACAGATACGCAGTATTTT	CASTSLGSTDTQYF
TRBV11-2	TRBD1	few	TRBJ2-7	14	TGTGCCAGCAGCTTTCGACAGGGGGTCCACGAGCAGTACTTC	CASSFRQGVHEQYF
TRBV30	.	few	TRBJ1-6	13	TGTGCCTGGATGGAGGGGTGGAATTCACCCCTCCACTTT	CAWMEGWNSPLHF
TRBV5-1	.	.	TRBJ1-1	13	TGCGCCAGCAGCCCCCACAGGGACACTGAAGCTTTCTTT	CASSPHRDTEAFF
TRBV7-2	TRBD2	once	TRBJ2-1	14	TGTGCCAGCAAGCGGACTAGCGACCACAATGAGCAGTTCTTC	CASKRTSDHNEQFF
TRBV9	.	few	TRBJ1-1	13	TGTGCCAGCAGCGTATGGGCCAACACTGAAGCTTTCTTT	CASSVWANTEAFF
TRBV5-8	.	few	TRBJ1-2	14	TGTGCCAGCAGCTTGGCAGGTATTGACAGTGGCTACACCTTC	CASSLAGIDSGYTF
TRBV5-1	.	few	TRBJ1-4	14	TGCGCCAGCAGCCAGACAGGTTCTGAAGAAAAACTGTTTTTT	CASSQTGSEEKLFF
TRBV5-1	TRBD1	many	TRBJ1-1	14	TGCGCCAGCAGCTTGGGAGGGGGCCGGTCTGAAGCTTTCTTT	CASSLGGGRSEAFF
TRBV6-6	TRBD1	.	TRBJ2-4	16	TGTGCCAGCAGTTCATGGACAGGGGAGGCCAAAAACATTCAGTACTTC	CASSSWTGEAKNIQYF
TRBV29-1	TRBD1	few	TRBJ2-7	12	TGCAGCGTGGATATCTCGACAGGGGACCAGTACTTC	CSVDISTGDQYF
TRBV18	.	few	TRBJ1-1	15	TGTGCCAGCTCACCCAGGACAGACCCCAACACTGAAGCTTTCTTT	CASSPRTDPNTEAFF
TRBV9	.	.	TRBJ1-2	11	TGTGCCAGCAGCGTAGGGAGCCTCTACACCTTC	CASSVGSLYTF
TRBV5-6	.	.	TRBJ2-3	12	TGTGCCAGCAGCTTCTACAGGGATACGCAGTATTTT	CASSFYRDTQYF
TRBV5-1	TRBD1	.	TRBJ2-3	14	TGCGCCAGCAGCTTAGACAGGGGTACAGATACGCAGTATTTT	CASSLDRGTDTQYF
TRBV5-4	.	.	TRBJ2-3	13	TGTGCCAGCAGCTTTCCTAGCACAGATACGCAGTATTTT	CASSFPSTDTQYF
TRBV5-1	.	.	TRBJ2-7	14	TGCGCCAGCAGCGCGAGGACTGCCTACTACGAGCAGTACTTC	CASSARTAYYEQYF
TRBV6-5	TRBD1	.	TRBJ1-2	15	TGTGCCAGCACCTCCCTGGACAGGTTAAACTATGGCTACACCTTC	CASTSLDRLNYGYTF